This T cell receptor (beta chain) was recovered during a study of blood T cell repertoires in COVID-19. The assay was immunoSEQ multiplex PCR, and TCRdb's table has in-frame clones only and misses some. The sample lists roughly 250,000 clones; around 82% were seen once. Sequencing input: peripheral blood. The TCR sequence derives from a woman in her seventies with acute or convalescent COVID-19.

The CDR3 here is CASSQDDFQPQHF. The CDR3 DNA follows: TGCGCCAGCAGCCAAGACGACTTTCAGCCCCAGCATTTT. The chain employs TRBV4-1 and TRBJ1-5; no clear D. V lost 0 bases, J lost 6 bases, and 6 bases lay in between. The germline CDR1 and CDR2 sequences are MGHRA and YSYEKL. The CDR3 consists of 13 residues.